This TCR beta chain emerged from a study of blood T cell repertoires in COVID-19 (dated by TCRdb to the early 2020s). Context from the whole study: Samples covering the acute and convalescent phases of COVID-19 were provided by collaborators in the United States, Italy and Spain. Where HLA class I and class II types were available, the types were taken from metadata supplied by the sample provider, not from assay-based typing. The prospective study material was composed of cDNA or gDNA derived from T cells, B-cell-depleted T cells, or PBMCs. The samples were drawn from the first 160 participants of the ongoing ImmuneRACE study and from about 1,200 subjects provided by 6 global collaborators. Subjects who had been exposed to COVID-19, were actively infected with it, or had recovered from it provided the deeply sampled blood TCRbeta repertoires that made up the dataset. Nearly every sample came with metadata listing a de-identified subject ID, COVID-19 status, age in years and sex. The repertoires were made available in a free public database intended to serve as a resource for research on the immune response to SARS-CoV-2. Overall study outcomes, separate from this receptor: The quantity of clinical and demographic metadata differed by source and by participant and was supplied without curation.

This clone showed up just once. The antigen it recognizes is unknown. No base-level quality is on record; no much larger clone is a single base apart. Participants in the prospective study were aged roughly 18 to 95 years, lived in 20 to 25 United States geographic areas, and enrolled through a virtual design. Cohort assignment in the prospective study relied on participant-reported clinical history from a screening survey and a study questionnaire. Exposed participants had been in contact with someone with a PCR-confirmed or clinician-diagnosed COVID-19 case within 2 weeks of study entry. In the prospective study, whole blood, serum and a nasopharyngeal or oropharyngeal swab were collected from each participant by mobile phlebotomists. Prospective study participants could optionally give additional blood draws and questionnaires over an approximately 2-month period. Prospective study blood samples were shipped either frozen or at room temperature before DNA extraction.

TCRbeta CDR3 regions were amplified from genomic DNA by means of the immunoSEQ Assay, a bias-controlled multiplex PCR. On the study's bioinformatics: Nucleated cell counts per sample were estimated from amplification of reference gene primers within the assay. To quantify the absolute abundance of each unique TCRbeta CDR3 rearrangement, sequence reads were collapsed and filtered. For each sample, productive Simpson clonality was calculated by taking the square root of Simpson's diversity index across productive rearrangements. Sourced from immuneACCESS, this table was stored by TCRdb with only in-frame sequences that have V and J called. A share of the clones is absent; for the studies checked, an unresolved V gene accounts for under half, and the remainder has no known explanation. The V and J calls and clone size were taken over from that table, and D and trimming were inferred from the DNA. Here the sample has under 250,000 clones; around four fifths occur a single time. Together, the top ten hold 3% to 4.5% of the sample.

The germline V gene (reference sequence) yields SGHNT for CDR1 and YYREEE for CDR2. Measured from the cysteine to the phenylalanine, the CDR3 is 17 residues long. The only DNA kept is the CDR3, 51 bases in frame from the first base. Compared with germline, V lacks 4 bases and J lacks 4 bases; bases without a gene match: 9. The sequence came from a woman in her thirties or forties who had been exposed to COVID-19. The chain was built from TRBV5-4 and TRBJ2-5, with 14 middle bases fitting TRBD2. Input material: PBMCs or T cells enriched from blood (not recorded which). The DNA sequence follows: TGTGCCAGCAGCCCGATGGGACTAGCGGGGGAGGGAGAGACCCAGTACTTC. It encodes CASSPMGLAGEGETQYF.